This TCR beta chain is from a study of T-cell reconstitution after alpha-beta-depleted transplantation in children. Unique molecular identifiers were incorporated into the prepared TCRbeta library. TCRdb recomputed calls from the PCR reads with MiXCR, one row per CDR3 protein. The table records about 1,000,000 distinct CDR3 sequences, around 30% of them present only once. Points from the study as a whole: Expanded graft clones numbering several hundred reportedly gave rise to alpha-beta T cells about two months after transplant.

This CDR3 contains 17 residues. Germline assignment: CDR1 SGHRS and CDR2 YFSETQ. Trimming at V came to 6 bases and at J to 3 bases, leaving 12 bases not matched to a gene. Note on this clonotype: Its specificity is unknown.

The source is a boy younger than two who had a stem cell transplant for SCID, so the T cells may come from the graft donor. The genes are TRBV5-1 and TRBJ2-2, with 9 bases matching TRBD1. The material was PBMCs, mostly from graft donor cells, obtained 360 days after TCRalphabeta/CD19-depleted stem cell transplant. DNA of the CDR3: TGCGCCAGCACGGCCATCTTGGGACAGGGAGACACCGGGGAGCTGTTTTTT. As protein: CASTAILGQGDTGELFF.